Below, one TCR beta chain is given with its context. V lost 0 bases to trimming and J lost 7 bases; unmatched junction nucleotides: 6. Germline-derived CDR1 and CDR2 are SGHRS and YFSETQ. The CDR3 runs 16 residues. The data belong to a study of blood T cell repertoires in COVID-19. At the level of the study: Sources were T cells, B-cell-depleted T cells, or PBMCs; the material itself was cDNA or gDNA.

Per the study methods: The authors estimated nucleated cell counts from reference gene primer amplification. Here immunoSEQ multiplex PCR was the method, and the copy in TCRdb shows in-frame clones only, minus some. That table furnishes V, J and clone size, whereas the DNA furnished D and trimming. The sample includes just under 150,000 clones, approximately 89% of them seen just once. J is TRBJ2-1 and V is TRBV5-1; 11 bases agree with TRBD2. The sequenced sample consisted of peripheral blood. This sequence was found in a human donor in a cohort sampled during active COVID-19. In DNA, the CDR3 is TGCGCCAGCAGCTTGGAACTAGCGGGGGTTAGGAATGAGCAGTTCTTC. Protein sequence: CASSLELAGVRNEQFF.